This TCR beta chain is drawn from a study of patients and donors after allogeneic stem cell transplantation. MiXCR, run by TCRdb on the RT-PCR reads, gives a single entry per CDR3 protein. The sample shows about 400,000 distinct CDR3 sequences, approximately 16% of them seen only once. The V and J ends lost 2 bases and 4 bases respectively, with 18 bases between them. This CDR3 contains 16 residues. Germline V gives CDR1 SQVTM, CDR2 ANQGSEA. The rearrangement links TRBV29-1 to TRBJ2-1; possibly TRBD1 for D (6 bases). Sequenced sample: blood, either unsorted or a sorted T cell fraction (not recorded which). This clonotype originated in a human donor who was either an allogeneic HSCT recipient or a stem cell or donor lymphocyte infusion donor (not recorded which). It is not recorded whose cells these are; they may come from a transplant donor. For the CDR3, the DNA is TGCAGCGTTGAAACCCCACAGGGAAACGGTTACAATGAGCAGTTCTTC. This gives the protein CSVETPQGNGYNEQFF.